Listed here are 5 T cell receptor beta chains from one sample, sequenced in a study of OX40 agonist ivuxolimab in advanced cancers. The assay was immunoSEQ multiplex PCR, and TCRdb's table has in-frame clones only and misses some. The sample lists some 64,000 clones, roughly 90% seen once, with 0.62% in the top ten. This specimen consisted of CD4+ or CD8+ T cells sorted from blood, obtained in a trial of the OX40 agonist ivuxolimab. Every receptor here comes from an adult with an advanced solid tumor such as melanoma, head and neck, liver or kidney cancer.

The chain employs TRBV18 and TRBJ2-5; weak D call: TRBD2 (5 bases). Per the germline V gene, CDR1 is KGHSH and CDR2 is LQKENI. CDR3 size: 13 residues. V lost 3 bases and J lost 3, with 8 bases in between. The CDR3 here is CASSPGSEETQYF. CDR3 coding DNA: TGTGCCAGCTCACCGGGGAGCGAAGAGACCCAGTACTTC.

This clone was counted a single time. The J gene is TRBJ1-1, the V gene TRBV19; 7 bases agree with TRBD1. The CDR3 loop spans 14 amino acids. V trimming: 1 base; J trimming: 3 bases; junction bases outside the gene matches: 2. Germline CDR1 is LNHDA and CDR2 is SQIVND (reference sequence). CDR3 bases: TGTGCCAGTAGTATAGGACAGGGTTACACTGAAGCTTTCTTT. Translating it yields CASSIGQGYTEAFF.

V is TRBV18 and J is TRBJ2-5, with D uncertain. The J call is in doubt because the DNA end fits TRBJ2-7 better. The CDR3 is made up of 13 amino acids. The germline V gene has CDR1 KGHSH and CDR2 LQKENI. The CDR3 spells CASSPQTVYEQYF. In DNA, the CDR3 is TGTGCCAGCTCACCACAAACGGTCTACGAGCAGTACTTC.

This clone appeared a single time. This chain uses TRBV9 with TRBJ2-2; tentative D call: TRBD2 (7 bases). Germline CDR1 SGDLS, CDR2 YYNGEE. CDR3 length: 17 amino acids. V dropped 0 bases and J dropped 6 bases, with 18 bases sitting between them. In nucleotides, the CDR3 is TGTGCCAGCAGCGTAGTCGCTGCGGGAGCAGGGGCCGGGGAGCTGTTTTTT. This encodes CASSVVAAGAGAGELFF.

The gene calls are TRBV6-6 and TRBJ1-6; unclear D gene. CDR3 size: 15 residues. Per germline, CDR1 MNHNY and CDR2 SVGAGI (reference sequence). V lost 2 bases and J 7 bases, leaving 12 bases between the germline ends. The CDR3 nucleotides are TGTGCCAGCAGTTACGGGGTTCAAGGAAATTCACCCCTCCACTTT. As protein: CASSYGVQGNSPLHF.